This T cell receptor (beta chain) was retrieved from a study of cytomegalovirus exposure and HLA in healthy donors. Findings of the study overall: Later analysis suggested most CMV-associated TCR beta chains were HLA-restricted. In a later analysis, HLA-associated TCR beta chains were more clonally expanded than equally common others.

There are 15 residues in the CDR3. From germline, CDR1 is GTSNPN and CDR2 SVGIG (reference sequence). V shed 0 bases and J 6 bases; nucleotides not matched to a gene: 6. A multiplex PCR was run with 60 Vbeta primers and 13 Jbeta primers. Some clones are missing from TCRdb's copy, which holds only in-frame ones; the method was immunoSEQ multiplex PCR. The table shows approximately 130,000 clones, with about 70% occurring only once. With respect to this clone: Its matching antigen is unknown.

Sequencing input: PBMCs. This TCR was recovered from a woman aged 40 to 55 in good health and CMV-seronegative. V is TRBV30 and J is TRBJ1-5, with 9 bases identical to TRBD1. In DNA form, the CDR3 reads TGTGCCTGGAGTGTACAGGGGGCGATACGTCAGCCCCAGCATTTT. Its translation is CAWSVQGAIRQPQHF.